This T cell receptor beta chain was captured by sequencing in a study of Ad26.COV2.S vaccination and SARS-CoV-2 variants. Study-wide context: Administration of Ad26.COV2.S was intramuscular, either once or twice 56 days apart.

TCRdb keeps only in-frame clones here, not all; method: immunoSEQ multiplex PCR. The repertoire has approximately 300,000 clones, approximately 80% of them found once; the top ten carry 2% to 2.5%. Treatment defined: 15 to 20 received Ad26.COV2.S at low or high dose, single or two shots; roughly 5 received placebo; per-sample allocation not given. Samples analyzed were those drawn on day 63 after the first vaccine or placebo injection. This CDR3 has 16 residues. V gave up 6 bases and J gave up 7 bases, with 22 bases separating them. CDR1 and CDR2 from the germline V gene are MDHEN and SYDVKM. Findings and caveats of the study: With respect to non-spike TCR breadth, vaccine and placebo recipients were similar.

This clone occurred a few times. What it recognizes is unknown. The sequencing used peripheral blood, collected in a trial of Ad26.COV2.S vaccine versus placebo. This receptor was taken from a person aged 18 to 59 who received the Ad26.COV2.S COVID-19 vaccine or a placebo. The V call is TRBV28, the J call TRBJ1-5; D not resolved. The CDR3 bases are TGTGCCAGCAGCTCAGATCCCCGGGCAGGAGGGCAGCCCCAGCATTTT. This gives the protein CASSSDPRAGGQPQHF.